These 9 T cell receptor beta chains share one sample of origin, sequenced in a study of regulatory T cells in long-lasting Graves disease. Relying on iRepertoire HTBI primers and Arm-PCR of CDR3 regions, the team built TCR beta libraries. TCRdb ran MiXCR on the multiplex PCR reads and lists one entry per CDR3 protein. Of about 660,000 distinct CDR3 sequences in the sample, about 30% were seen once. Time point indicated: persistent/refractory GD, antithyroid drugs over 5 years with positive TRAb. PBMC-derived RNA was used for the TCR library. Here the sequenced sample was peripheral blood mononuclear cells (PBMCs), taken when the disease was refractory, from a patient treated with antithyroid drugs. The receptor set was obtained from a female donor with Graves disease.

This clonotype was seen more than once but under ten times. V gene TRBV7-9 combines with J gene TRBJ1-1; perhaps TRBD1 as D (5 bases). Germline values: CDR1 SEHNR, CDR2 FQNEAQ (reference sequence). V lost 6 bases and J lost 0, with 11 bases in between. The CDR3 has 14 amino acids. This CDR3 is CASSWGRMNTEAFF. CDR3 DNA sequence: TGTGCCAGCAGTTGGGGCAGGATGAACACTGAAGCTTTCTTT.

Of note for this clonotype: The junction and the germline gene differ at one end; a read error may be behind it. This rearrangement joins TRBV6-2 or TRBV6-3 to TRBJ2-5, with 12 bases aligning to TRBD2. The CDR3 runs to 15 residues. The germline gives CDR1 MNHEY, CDR2 SVGEGT. CDR3 sequence: CASTPSGRAREIQYF. Written as DNA, the CDR3 is TGTGCCAGCACCCCTAGCGGGAGGGCCAGAGAGATCCAGTACTTC.

The genes are TRBV12-3 or TRBV12-4 and TRBJ2-7, with D perhaps being TRBD1 or TRBD2 (6 bases each). The CDR3 consists of 15 residues. Trimming stripped 3 bases from V and 0 bases from J, with 12 bases between. CDR3 coding DNA: TGTGCCAGCAGTTTGGGGGGCGGAATCTCCTACGAGCAGTACTTC. It yields the protein CASSLGGGISYEQYF.

V gene TRBV6-2 or TRBV6-3 combines with J gene TRBJ2-7; either TRBD1 or TRBD2 may fit D (5 bases each). V was shortened by 5 bases and J by 5 bases, with 19 bases between the two germline ends. From germline, CDR1 is MNHEY and CDR2 SVGEGT. The CDR3 runs 15 residues. The CDR3 is CASSELGTEFHEQYF. DNA for the CDR3: TGTGCCAGCAGTGAATTAGGGACGGAGTTCCACGAGCAGTACTTC.

In this sample, this clonotype turned up many times. The chain has TRBV3-1 and TRBJ1-2; TRBD1 agrees at 8 bases. This CDR3 has 13 amino acids. After removal of 4 bases from V and 4 bases from J, the junction contained 2 bases not matched to a gene. Germline values: CDR1 LGHDT, CDR2 YNNKEL (reference sequence). The CDR3 spells CASSRGTGYGYTF. The CDR3 DNA reads as TGTGCCAGCAGCCGCGGGACAGGCTATGGCTACACCTTC.

This clonotype occurred a few times. The junction departs from the called germline gene at one end, perhaps through a read error. The chain carries TRBV10-3 and TRBJ1-1; D might be TRBD1 (5 bases). CDR1 and CDR2 from the germline V gene are ENHRY and SYGVKD. The CDR3 sequence is 16 residues long. This CDR3 reads CAISELRGGMNTEALF. CDR3 nucleotides: TGTGCCATCAGTGAGTTGAGGGGAGGCATGAACACTGAAGCTCTCTTT.

The chain has TRBV15 and TRBJ2-1; the D call may be TRBD1 or TRBD2 (5 bases each). Trimming took off 0 bases at V and 4 bases at J, with 13 bases between the two ends. Germline loops: CDR1 LNHNV, CDR2 YYDKDF (reference sequence). The CDR3 runs to 16 residues. The CDR3 protein is CATSRDFGTMYNEQFF. As DNA, the CDR3 is TGTGCCACCAGCAGAGATTTCGGGACGATGTACAATGAGCAGTTCTTC.

This clonotype was counted at least ten times. The V call is TRBV2, the J call TRBJ1-1; TRBD1 agrees at 7 bases. Germline V CDR1 and CDR2: SNHLY, FYNNEI. The CDR3 sequence is 13 residues long. J gave up 4 bases and V 7 bases, and 6 bases lay outside the gene matches. CDR3 protein: CASTQGGRTEAFF. CDR3 in DNA: TGTGCCAGCACCCAGGGGGGGCGCACTGAAGCTTTCTTT.

This clonotype was seen ten or more times. The V gene is TRBV11-2, the J gene TRBJ1-2; D remains unclear. CDR1 SGHAT and CDR2 FQNNGV come from the germline V gene. This CDR3 is built from 13 residues. The V end was cut by 4 bases, the J end by 6 bases, with 12 bases between. Written as DNA, the CDR3 is TGTGCCAGCAGCTGGATGGTTGGTGATGGCTACACCTTC. Translation: CASSWMVGDGYTF.